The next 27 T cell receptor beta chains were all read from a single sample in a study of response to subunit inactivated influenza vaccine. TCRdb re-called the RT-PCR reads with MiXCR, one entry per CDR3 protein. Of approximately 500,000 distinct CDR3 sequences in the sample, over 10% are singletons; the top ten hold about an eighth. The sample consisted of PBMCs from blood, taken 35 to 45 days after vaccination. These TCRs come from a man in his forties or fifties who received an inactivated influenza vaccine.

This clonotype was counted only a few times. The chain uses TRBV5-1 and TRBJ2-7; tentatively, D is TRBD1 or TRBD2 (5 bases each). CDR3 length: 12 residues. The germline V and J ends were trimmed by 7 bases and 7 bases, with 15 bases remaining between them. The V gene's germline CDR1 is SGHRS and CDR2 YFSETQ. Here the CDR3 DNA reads TGCGCCAGCGGTGAGGGGCTGGGGGAGCAGTACTTC. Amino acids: CASGEGLGEQYF.

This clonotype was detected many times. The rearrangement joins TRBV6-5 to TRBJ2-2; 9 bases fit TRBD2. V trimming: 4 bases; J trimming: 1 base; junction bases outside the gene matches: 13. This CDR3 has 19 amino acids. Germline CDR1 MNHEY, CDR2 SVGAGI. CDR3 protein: CASSSGSGGLALNTGELFF. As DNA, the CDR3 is TGTGCCAGCAGTTCCGGTTCTGGGGGACTAGCCTTGAACACCGGGGAGCTGTTTTTT.

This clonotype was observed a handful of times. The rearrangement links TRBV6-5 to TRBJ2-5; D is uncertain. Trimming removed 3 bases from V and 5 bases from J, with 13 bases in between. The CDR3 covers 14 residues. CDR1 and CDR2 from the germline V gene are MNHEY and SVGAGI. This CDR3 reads CASSYIDDGETQYF. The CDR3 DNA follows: TGTGCCAGCAGTTATATCGATGATGGGGAGACCCAGTACTTC.

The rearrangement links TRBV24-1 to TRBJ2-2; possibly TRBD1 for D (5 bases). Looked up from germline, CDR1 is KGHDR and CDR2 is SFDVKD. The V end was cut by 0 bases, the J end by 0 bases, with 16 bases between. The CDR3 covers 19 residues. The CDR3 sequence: CATSDLGKQTGPNTGELFF. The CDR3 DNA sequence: TGTGCCACCAGTGATTTGGGTAAACAAACAGGCCCGAACACCGGGGAGCTGTTTTTT.

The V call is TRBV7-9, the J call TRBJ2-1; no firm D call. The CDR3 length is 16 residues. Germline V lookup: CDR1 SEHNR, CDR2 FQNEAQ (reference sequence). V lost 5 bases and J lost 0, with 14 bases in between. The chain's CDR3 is CASSHLGQLSYNEQFF. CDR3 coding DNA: TGTGCCAGCAGCCATCTGGGCCAGCTCTCCTACAATGAGCAGTTCTTC. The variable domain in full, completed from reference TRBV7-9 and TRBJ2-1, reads DTGVSQNPRHKITKRGQNVTFRCDPISEHNRLYWYRQTLGQGPEFLTYFQNEAQLEKSRLLSDRFSAERPKGSFSTLEIQRTEQGDSAMYLCASSHLGQLSYNEQFFGPGTRLTVL.

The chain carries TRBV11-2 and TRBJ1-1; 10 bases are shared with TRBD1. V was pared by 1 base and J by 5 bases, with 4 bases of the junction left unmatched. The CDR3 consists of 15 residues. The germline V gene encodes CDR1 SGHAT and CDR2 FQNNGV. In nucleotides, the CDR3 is TGTGCCAGCAGCTTAGTTCCGGGACAGGGGACTGAAGCTTTCTTT. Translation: CASSLVPGQGTEAFF. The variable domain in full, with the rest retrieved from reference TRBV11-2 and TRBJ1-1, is EAGVAQSPRYKIIEKRQSVAFWCNPISGHATLYWYQQILGQGPKLLIQFQNNGVVDDSQLPKDRFSAERLKGVDSTLKIQPAKLEDSAVYLCASSLVPGQGTEAFFGQGTRLTVV.

The CDR3 DNA reads as TGTGCCATCAGTGAGACAGCTGAAGAGACCCAGTACTTC. Its translation: CAISETAEETQYF. The chain employs TRBV10-3 and TRBJ2-5; no clear D. CDR1 and CDR2 (germline): ENHRY, SYGVKD. There are 13 residues in the CDR3. The ends were cut back, 2 bases at V and 3 bases at J, with 7 bases in the middle.

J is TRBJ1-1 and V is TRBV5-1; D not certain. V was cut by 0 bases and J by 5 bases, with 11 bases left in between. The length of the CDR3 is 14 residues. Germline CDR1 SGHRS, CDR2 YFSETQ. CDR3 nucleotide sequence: TGCGCCAGCAGCTTGGAACCGGGTTGGACTGAAGCTTTCTTT. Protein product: CASSLEPGWTEAFF.

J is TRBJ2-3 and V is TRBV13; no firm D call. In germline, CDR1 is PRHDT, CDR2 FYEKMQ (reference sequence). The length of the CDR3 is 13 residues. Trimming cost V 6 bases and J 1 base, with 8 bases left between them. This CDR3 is CASSGPRTDTQYF. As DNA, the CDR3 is TGTGCCAGCAGTGGCCCCCGCACAGATACGCAGTATTTT.

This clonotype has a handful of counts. CDR3 amino acids: CSASRSGLSYEQYF. The CDR3 DNA follows: TGCAGTGCTAGCAGATCGGGCCTCTCCTACGAGCAGTACTTC. J is TRBJ2-7 and V is TRBV20-1; D uncertain. Germline V gives CDR1 DFQATT, CDR2 SNEGSKA (reference sequence). V lost 3 bases to trimming and J lost 0 bases, with 12 bases between them. The CDR3 loop spans 14 amino acids.

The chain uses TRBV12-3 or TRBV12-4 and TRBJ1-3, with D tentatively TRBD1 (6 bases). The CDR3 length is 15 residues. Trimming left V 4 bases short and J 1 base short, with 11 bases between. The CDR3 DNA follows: TGTGCCAGCAGTTACCGTACAGGGTCTGGAAACACCATATATTTT. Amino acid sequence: CASSYRTGSGNTIYF.

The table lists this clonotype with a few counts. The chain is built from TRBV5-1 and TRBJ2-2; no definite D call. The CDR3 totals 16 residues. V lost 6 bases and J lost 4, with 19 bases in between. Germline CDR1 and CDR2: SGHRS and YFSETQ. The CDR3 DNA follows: TGCGCCAGCACCTCCCCAAGGTTGGACGGCACCGGGGAGCTGTTTTTT. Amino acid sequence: CASTSPRLDGTGELFF.

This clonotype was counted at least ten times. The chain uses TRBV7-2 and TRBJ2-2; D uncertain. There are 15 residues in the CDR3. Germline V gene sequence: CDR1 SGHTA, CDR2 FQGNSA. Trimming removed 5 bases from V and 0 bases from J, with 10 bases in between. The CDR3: CASSTGPSNTGELFF. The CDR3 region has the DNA TGTGCCAGCAGCACCGGGCCCTCGAACACCGGGGAGCTGTTTTTT. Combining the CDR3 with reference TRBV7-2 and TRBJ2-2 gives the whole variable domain GAGVSQSPSNKVTEKGKDVELRCDPISGHTALYWYRQSLGQGLEFLIYFQGNSAPDKSGLPSDRFSAERTGGSVSTLTIQRTQQEDSAVYLCASSTGPSNTGELFFGEGSRLTVL.

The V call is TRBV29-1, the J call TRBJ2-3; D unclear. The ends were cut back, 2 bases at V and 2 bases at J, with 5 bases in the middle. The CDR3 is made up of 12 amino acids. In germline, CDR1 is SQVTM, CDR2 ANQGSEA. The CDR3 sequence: CSVEPYTDTQYF. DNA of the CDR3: TGCAGCGTTGAACCGTACACAGATACGCAGTATTTT.

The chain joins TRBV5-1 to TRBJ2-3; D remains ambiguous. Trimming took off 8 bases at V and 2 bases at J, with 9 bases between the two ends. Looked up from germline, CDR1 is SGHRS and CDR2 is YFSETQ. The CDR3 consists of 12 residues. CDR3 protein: CASHGTTDTQYF. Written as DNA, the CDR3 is TGCGCCAGTCACGGAACCACAGATACGCAGTATTTT.

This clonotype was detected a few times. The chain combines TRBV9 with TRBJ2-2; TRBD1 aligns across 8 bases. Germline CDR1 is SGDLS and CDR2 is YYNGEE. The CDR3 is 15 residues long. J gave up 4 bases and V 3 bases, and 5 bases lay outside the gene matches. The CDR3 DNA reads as TGTGCCAGCAGCGGCGGGACAGGTGTCACCGGGGAGCTGTTTTTT. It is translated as CASSGGTGVTGELFF. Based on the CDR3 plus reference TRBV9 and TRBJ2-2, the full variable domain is DSGVTQTPKHLITATGQRVTLRCSPRSGDLSVYWYQQSLDQGLQFLIQYYNGEERAKGNILERFSAQQFPDLHSELNLSSLELGDSALYFCASSGGTGVTGELFFGEGSRLTVL.

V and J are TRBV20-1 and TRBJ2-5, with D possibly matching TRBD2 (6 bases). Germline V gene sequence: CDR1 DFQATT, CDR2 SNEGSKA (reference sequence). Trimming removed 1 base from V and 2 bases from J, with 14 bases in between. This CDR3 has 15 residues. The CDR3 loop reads CSARAPWGEQETQYF. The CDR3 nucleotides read TGCAGTGCTAGAGCCCCCTGGGGGGAACAAGAGACCCAGTACTTC.

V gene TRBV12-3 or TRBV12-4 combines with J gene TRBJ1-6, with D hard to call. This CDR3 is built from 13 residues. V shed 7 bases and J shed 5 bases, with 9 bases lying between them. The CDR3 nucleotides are TGTGCCAGCACGACGGAACATAATTCACCCCTCCACTTT. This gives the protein CASTTEHNSPLHF.

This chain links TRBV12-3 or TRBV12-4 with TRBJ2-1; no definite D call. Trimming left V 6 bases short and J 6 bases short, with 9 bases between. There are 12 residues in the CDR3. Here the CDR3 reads CASRPDSNEQFF. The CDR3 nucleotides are TGTGCCAGCAGACCGGATAGCAATGAGCAGTTCTTC.

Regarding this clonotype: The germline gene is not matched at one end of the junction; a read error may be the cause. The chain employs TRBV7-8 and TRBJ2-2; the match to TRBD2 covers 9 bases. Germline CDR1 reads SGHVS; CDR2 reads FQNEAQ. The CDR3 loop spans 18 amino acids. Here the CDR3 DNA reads TGTGCCAGCAGCTTCTTGGTGCAGCGGGGGGCCTACACCGGGGAGCTATTTTTT. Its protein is CASSFLVQRGAYTGELFF.

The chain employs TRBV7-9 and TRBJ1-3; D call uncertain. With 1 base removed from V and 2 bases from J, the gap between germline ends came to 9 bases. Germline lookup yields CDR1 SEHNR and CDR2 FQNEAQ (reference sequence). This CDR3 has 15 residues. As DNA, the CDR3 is TGTGCCAGCAGCTTAGTGGCAGGACCTGGAAACACCATATATTTT. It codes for CASSLVAGPGNTIYF.

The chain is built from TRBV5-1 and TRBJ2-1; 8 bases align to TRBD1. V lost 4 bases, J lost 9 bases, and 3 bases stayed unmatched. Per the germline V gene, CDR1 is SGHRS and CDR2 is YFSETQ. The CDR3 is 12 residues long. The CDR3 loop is CASSTDRVEQFF. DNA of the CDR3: TGCGCCAGCAGCACGGACAGGGTTGAGCAGTTCTTC.

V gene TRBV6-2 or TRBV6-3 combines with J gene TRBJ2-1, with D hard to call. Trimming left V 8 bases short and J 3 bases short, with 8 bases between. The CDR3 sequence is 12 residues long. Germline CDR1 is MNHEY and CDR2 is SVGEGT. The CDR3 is CASGGGYNEQFF. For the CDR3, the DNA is TGTGCCAGCGGTGGCGGCTACAATGAGCAGTTCTTC.

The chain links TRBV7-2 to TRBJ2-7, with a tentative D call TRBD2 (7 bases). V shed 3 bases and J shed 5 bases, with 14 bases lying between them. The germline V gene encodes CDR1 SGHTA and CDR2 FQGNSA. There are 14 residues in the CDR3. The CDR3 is CASSFRGGPNEQYF. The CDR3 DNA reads TGTGCCAGCAGCTTTAGGGGGGGACCGAACGAGCAGTACTTC.

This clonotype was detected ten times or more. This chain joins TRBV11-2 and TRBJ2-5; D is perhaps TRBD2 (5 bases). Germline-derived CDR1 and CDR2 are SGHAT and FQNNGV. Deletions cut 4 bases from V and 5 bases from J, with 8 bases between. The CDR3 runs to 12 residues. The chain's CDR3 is CASSYSDETQYF. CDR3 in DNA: TGTGCCAGCAGCTATAGCGATGAGACCCAGTACTTC.

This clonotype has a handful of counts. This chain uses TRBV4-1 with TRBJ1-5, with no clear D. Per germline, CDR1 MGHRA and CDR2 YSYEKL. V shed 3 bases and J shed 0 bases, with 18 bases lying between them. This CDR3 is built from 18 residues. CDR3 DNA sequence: TGCGCCAGCAGCCATATAATCGGGGAGGGAGTTAGCAATCAGCCCCAGCATTTT. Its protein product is CASSHIIGEGVSNQPQHF.

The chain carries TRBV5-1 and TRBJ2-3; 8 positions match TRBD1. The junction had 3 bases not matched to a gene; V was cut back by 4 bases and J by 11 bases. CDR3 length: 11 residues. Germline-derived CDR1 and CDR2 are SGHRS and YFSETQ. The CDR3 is CASSRDRGQYF. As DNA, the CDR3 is TGCGCCAGCAGCCGAGACAGGGGGCAGTATTTT.